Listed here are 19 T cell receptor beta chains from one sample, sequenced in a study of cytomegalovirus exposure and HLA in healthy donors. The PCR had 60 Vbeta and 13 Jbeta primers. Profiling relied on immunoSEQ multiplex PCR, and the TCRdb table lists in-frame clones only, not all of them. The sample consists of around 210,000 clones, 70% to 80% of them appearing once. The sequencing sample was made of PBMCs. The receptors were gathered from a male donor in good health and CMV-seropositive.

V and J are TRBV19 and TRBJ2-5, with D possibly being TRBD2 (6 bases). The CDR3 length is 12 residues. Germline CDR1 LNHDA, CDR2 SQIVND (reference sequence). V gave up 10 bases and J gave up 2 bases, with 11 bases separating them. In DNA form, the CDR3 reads TGTGCCACCTTGGACTATCAAGAGACCCAGTACTTC. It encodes CATLDYQETQYF.

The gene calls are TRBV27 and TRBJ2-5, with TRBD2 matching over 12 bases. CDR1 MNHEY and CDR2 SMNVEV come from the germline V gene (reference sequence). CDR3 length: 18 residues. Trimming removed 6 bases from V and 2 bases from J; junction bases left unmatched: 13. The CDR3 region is CASSRLLAGGPFQETQYF. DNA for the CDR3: TGTGCCAGCAGCCGCCTTCTAGCGGGAGGGCCTTTTCAAGAGACCCAGTACTTC.

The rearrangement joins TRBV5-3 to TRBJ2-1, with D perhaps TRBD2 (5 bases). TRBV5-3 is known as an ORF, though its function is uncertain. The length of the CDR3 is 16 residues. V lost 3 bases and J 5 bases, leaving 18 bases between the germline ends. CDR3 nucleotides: TGTGCCAGAAGCTCGACCCTAGCCAGCCTTGACAATGAGCAGTTCTTC. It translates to CARSSTLASLDNEQFF.

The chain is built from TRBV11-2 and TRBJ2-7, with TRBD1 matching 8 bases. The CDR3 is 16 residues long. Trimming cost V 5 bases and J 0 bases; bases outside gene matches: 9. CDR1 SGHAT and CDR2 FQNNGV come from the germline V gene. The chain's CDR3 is CASSPFDRGFSYEQYF. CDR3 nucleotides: TGTGCCAGCAGCCCCTTTGACAGGGGATTCTCCTACGAGCAGTACTTC.

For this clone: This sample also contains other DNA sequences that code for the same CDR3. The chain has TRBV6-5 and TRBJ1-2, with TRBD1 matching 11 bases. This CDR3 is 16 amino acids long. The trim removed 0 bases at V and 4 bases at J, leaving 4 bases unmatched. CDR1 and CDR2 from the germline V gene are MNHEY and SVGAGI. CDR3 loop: CASSYSRTGGGYGYTF. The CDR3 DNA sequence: TGTGCCAGCAGTTACTCGAGGACAGGGGGCGGCTATGGCTACACCTTC.

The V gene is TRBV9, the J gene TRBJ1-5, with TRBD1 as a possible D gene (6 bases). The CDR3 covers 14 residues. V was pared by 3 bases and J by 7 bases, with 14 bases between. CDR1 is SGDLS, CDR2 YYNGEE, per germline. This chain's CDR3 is CASSDTGLSQPQHF. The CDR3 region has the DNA TGTGCCAGCAGCGACACAGGGTTGAGCCAGCCCCAGCATTTT.

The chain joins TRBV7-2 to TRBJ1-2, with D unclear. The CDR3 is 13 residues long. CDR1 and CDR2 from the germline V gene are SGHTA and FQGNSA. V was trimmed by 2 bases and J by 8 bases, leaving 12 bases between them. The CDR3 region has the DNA TGTGCCAGCAGCTTACTACGGGAGACGGGCTACACCTTC. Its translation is CASSLLRETGYTF. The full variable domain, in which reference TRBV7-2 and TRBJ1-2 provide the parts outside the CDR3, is GAGVSQSPSNKVTEKGKDVELRCDPISGHTALYWYRQSLGQGLEFLIYFQGNSAPDKSGLPSDRFSAERTGGSVSTLTIQRTQQEDSAVYLCASSLLRETGYTFGSGTRLTVV.

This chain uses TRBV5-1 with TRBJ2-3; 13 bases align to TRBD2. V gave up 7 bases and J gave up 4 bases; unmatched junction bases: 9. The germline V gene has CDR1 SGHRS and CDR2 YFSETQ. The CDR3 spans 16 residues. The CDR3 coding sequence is TGCGCCAGCCACCCACTAGCGGGAGGGCCCCCAGATACGCAGTATTTT. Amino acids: CASHPLAGGPPDTQYF. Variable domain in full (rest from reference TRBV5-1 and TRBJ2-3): KAGVTQTPRYLIKTRGQQVTLSCSPISGHRSVSWYQQTPGQGLQFLFEYFSETQRNKGNFPGRFSGRQFSNSRSEMNVSTLELGDSALYLCASHPLAGGPPDTQYFGPGTRLTVL.

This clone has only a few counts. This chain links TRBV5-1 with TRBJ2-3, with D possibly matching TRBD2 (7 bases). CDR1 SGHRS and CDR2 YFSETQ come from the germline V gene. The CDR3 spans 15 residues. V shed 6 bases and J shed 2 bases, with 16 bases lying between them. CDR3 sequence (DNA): TGCGCCAGCATCCGGGGGGCGGATTCCACAGATACGCAGTATTTT. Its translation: CASIRGADSTDTQYF.

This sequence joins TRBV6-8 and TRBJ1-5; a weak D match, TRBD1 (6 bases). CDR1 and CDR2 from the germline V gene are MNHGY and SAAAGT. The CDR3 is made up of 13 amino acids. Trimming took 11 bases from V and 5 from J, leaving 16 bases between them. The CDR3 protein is CAGRTATDQPQHF. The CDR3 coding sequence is TGTGCCGGAAGGACAGCGACCGATCAGCCCCAGCATTTT.

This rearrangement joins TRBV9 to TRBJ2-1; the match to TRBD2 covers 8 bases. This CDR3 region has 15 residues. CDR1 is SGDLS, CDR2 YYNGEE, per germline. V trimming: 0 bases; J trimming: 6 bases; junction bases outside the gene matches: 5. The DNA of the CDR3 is TGTGCCAGCAGCGTAGACGGGAGGGGTACCAATGAGCAGTTCTTC. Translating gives CASSVDGRGTNEQFF. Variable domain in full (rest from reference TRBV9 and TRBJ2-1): DSGVTQTPKHLITATGQRVTLRCSPRSGDLSVYWYQQSLDQGLQFLIQYYNGEERAKGNILERFSAQQFPDLHSELNLSSLELGDSALYFCASSVDGRGTNEQFFGPGTRLTVL.

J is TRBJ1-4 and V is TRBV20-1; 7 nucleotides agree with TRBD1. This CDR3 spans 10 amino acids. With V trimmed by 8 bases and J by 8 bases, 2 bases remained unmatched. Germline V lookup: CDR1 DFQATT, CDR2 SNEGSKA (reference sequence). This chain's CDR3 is CSLGQEKLFF. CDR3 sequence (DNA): TGCAGTTTGGGACAGGAAAAACTGTTTTTT.

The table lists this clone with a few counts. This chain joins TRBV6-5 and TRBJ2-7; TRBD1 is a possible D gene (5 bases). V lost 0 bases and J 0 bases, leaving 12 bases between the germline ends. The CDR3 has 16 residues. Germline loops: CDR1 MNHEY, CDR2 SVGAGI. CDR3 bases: TGTGCCAGCAGTTACTCCGCAGGGTGGAGCTCCTACGAGCAGTACTTC. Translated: CASSYSAGWSSYEQYF.

CDR3 residues: CATSESGAQSSYEQYF. CDR3 DNA sequence: TGTGCCACCAGCGAGAGTGGAGCGCAGAGCTCCTACGAGCAGTACTTC. The chain is built from TRBV15 and TRBJ2-7; D unclear. Trimming cost V 5 bases and J 0 bases, with 17 bases left between them. Looked up from germline, CDR1 is LNHNV and CDR2 is YYDKDF (reference sequence). The length of the CDR3 is 16 residues.

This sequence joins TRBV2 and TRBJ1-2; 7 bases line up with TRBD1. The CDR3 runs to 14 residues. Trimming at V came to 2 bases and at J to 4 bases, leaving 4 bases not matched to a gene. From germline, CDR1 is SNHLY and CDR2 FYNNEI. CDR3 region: CASSEPDRRYGYTF. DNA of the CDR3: TGTGCCAGCAGTGAACCGGACAGGCGCTATGGCTACACCTTC.

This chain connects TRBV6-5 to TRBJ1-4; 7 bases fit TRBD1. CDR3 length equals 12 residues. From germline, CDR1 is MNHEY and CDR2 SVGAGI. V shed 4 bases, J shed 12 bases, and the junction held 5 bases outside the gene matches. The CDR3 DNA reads TGTGCCAGCAGTTTGGACAGGCGGGAACTGTTTTTT. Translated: CASSLDRRELFF.

CDR3 DNA: TGTGCCAGCAGATGGGGACTAGCGGGAGATGGCGAGCAGTACTTC. Encoded protein: CASRWGLAGDGEQYF. This chain connects TRBV7-9 to TRBJ2-7; 14 nucleotides line up with TRBD2. This CDR3 comprises 15 residues. V shed 6 bases, J shed 6 bases, and the junction held 7 bases outside the gene matches. The V gene's germline CDR1 is SEHNR and CDR2 FQNEAQ (reference sequence).

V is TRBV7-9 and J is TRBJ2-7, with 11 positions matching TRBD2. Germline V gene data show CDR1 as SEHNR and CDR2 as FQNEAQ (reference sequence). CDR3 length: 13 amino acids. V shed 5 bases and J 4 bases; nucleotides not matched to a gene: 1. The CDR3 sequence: CASSRTSGYEQYF. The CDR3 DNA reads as TGTGCCAGCAGCCGGACTAGCGGGTACGAGCAGTACTTC.

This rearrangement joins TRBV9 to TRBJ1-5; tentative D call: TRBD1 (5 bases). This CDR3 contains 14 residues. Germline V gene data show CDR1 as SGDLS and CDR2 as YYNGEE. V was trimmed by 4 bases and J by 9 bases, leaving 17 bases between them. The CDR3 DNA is TGTGCCAGCAGCTTTGGCGGGGCGCAGACGCCCCAGCATTTT. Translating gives CASSFGGAQTPQHF.